This passage covers 14 T cell receptor beta chains from one sample sequenced in a study of OX40 agonist ivuxolimab in advanced cancers. Method: immunoSEQ multiplex PCR; TCRdb's copy keeps in-frame clones and lacks some. The profile shows approximately 70,000 clones, 80% to 90% of them singletons. Source: CD4+ or CD8+ T cells sorted from blood, taken in a trial of the OX40 agonist ivuxolimab. Receptors were obtained from an adult with an advanced solid tumor such as melanoma, head and neck, liver or kidney cancer.

This chain joins TRBV11-2 and TRBJ2-5; no definite D call. The CDR3 has 11 amino acids. In germline, CDR1 is SGHAT, CDR2 FQNNGV. Trimming removed 5 bases at V and 8 bases at J, with 9 bases between. Here the CDR3 reads CASSLEGTQYF. CDR3 sequence (DNA): TGTGCCAGCAGCCTCGAAGGTACCCAGTACTTC.

Comment on this clone: The sample contains more than one DNA sequence encoding this CDR3. The V gene is TRBV4-3, the J gene TRBJ2-7; a weak D match, TRBD2 (6 bases). Germline assignment: CDR1 LGHNA and CDR2 YSLEER. The CDR3 contains 16 residues. V was clipped by 3 bases and J by 0 bases, with 15 bases between them. CDR3 nucleotide sequence: TGCGCCAGCAGCCAGGACTACACCCTGCCCTCCTACGAGCAGTACTTC. This sequence encodes CASSQDYTLPSYEQYF.

The chain is built from TRBV7-6 and TRBJ1-1; D gene uncertain. The CDR3 length is 15 residues. The V end was cut by 1 base, the J end by 0 bases, with 9 bases between. Germline-derived CDR1 and CDR2 are SGHVS and FNYEAQ. In nucleotides, the CDR3 is TGTGCCAGCAGCTTAGGGATGCCTATGAACACTGAAGCTTTCTTT. This translates into CASSLGMPMNTEAFF.

The V gene is TRBV15, the J gene TRBJ1-1; D is possibly TRBD1 (5 bases). CDR1 LNHNV and CDR2 YYDKDF come from the germline V gene (reference sequence). The CDR3 extends over 14 amino acids. Trimming removed 1 base at V and 1 base at J, with 7 bases between. CDR3 coding DNA: TGTGCCACCAGCAGAGGACAGAAGAACACTGAAGCTTTCTTT. Encoded protein: CATSRGQKNTEAFF.

V gene TRBV19 combines with J gene TRBJ2-1, with D uncertain. Trimming shortened V by 5 bases and J by 2 bases, and 7 bases separated the two germline ends. Germline assignment: CDR1 LNHDA and CDR2 SQIVND (reference sequence). CDR3 length: 13 amino acids. CDR3 bases: TGTGCCAGTAGTGAGGTGACCTACAATGAGCAGTTCTTC. Amino acids: CASSEVTYNEQFF.

The CDR3: CSVPGPTNIQYF. The CDR3 DNA reads as TGCAGCGTTCCGGGACCGACAAACATTCAGTACTTC. The chain couples TRBV29-1 to TRBJ2-4; D may match TRBD1 or TRBD2 (5 bases each). The CDR3 length is 12 residues. Germline lookup yields CDR1 SQVTM and CDR2 ANQGSEA. The germline V and J ends were trimmed by 5 bases and 6 bases, with 11 bases remaining between them.

The rearrangement joins TRBV9 to TRBJ2-7; no reliable D call. V was clipped by 3 bases and J by 0 bases, with 13 bases between them. CDR1 is SGDLS, CDR2 YYNGEE, per germline. The CDR3 loop spans 15 amino acids. CDR3 nucleotides: TGTGCCAGCAGCGCCTCCCCAGACACCTCCTACGAGCAGTACTTC. It codes for CASSASPDTSYEQYF. The full variable domain, with the rest looked up from reference TRBV9 and TRBJ2-7, is DSGVTQTPKHLITATGQRVTLRCSPRSGDLSVYWYQQSLDQGLQFLIQYYNGEERAKGNILERFSAQQFPDLHSELNLSSLELGDSALYFCASSASPDTSYEQYFGPGTRLTVT.

Here the CDR3 DNA reads TGTGCCAGCTCACCATTAACAGGAGCCGGCTACACCTTC. As protein: CASSPLTGAGYTF. The rearrangement links TRBV18 to TRBJ1-2, with D possibly being TRBD1 (5 bases). The V gene lost 2 bases and the J gene lost 8 bases, with 12 bases spanning the gap. Germline V gives CDR1 KGHSH, CDR2 LQKENI. This CDR3 has 13 amino acids. The full variable domain, completed using reference TRBV18 and TRBJ1-2, is NAGVMQNPRHLVRRRGQEARLRCSPMKGHSHVYWYRQLPEEGLKFMVYLQKENIIDESGMPKERFSAEFPKEGPSILRIQQVVRGDSAAYFCASSPLTGAGYTFGSGTRLTVV.

This sequence joins TRBV19 and TRBJ2-5, with D perhaps given as TRBD1 or TRBD2 (5 bases each). The germline gives CDR1 LNHDA, CDR2 SQIVND (reference sequence). The ends were cut back, 3 bases at V and 4 bases at J, with 18 bases in the middle. CDR3 size: 16 residues. CDR3 protein: CASSIGGLRDGETQYF. Here the CDR3 DNA reads TGTGCCAGTAGTATTGGTGGTCTACGGGACGGAGAGACCCAGTACTTC.

The CDR3 DNA reads as TGTGCCAGCTCACCAACCCGGGACTCCACAGATACGCAGTATTTT. Encoded protein: CASSPTRDSTDTQYF. The chain joins TRBV18 to TRBJ2-3, with D possibly being TRBD2 (6 bases). Trimming removed 2 bases from V and 2 bases from J, with 11 bases in between. The CDR3 length is 15 residues. The germline V gene has CDR1 KGHSH and CDR2 LQKENI.

This rearrangement joins TRBV7-2 to TRBJ2-1; D possibly corresponds to TRBD1 (6 bases). Trimming stripped 1 base from V and 1 base from J, with 8 bases between. CDR1 and CDR2 (germline): SGHTA, FQGNSA. The CDR3 covers 15 residues. The CDR3 protein is CASSLGGQSYNEQFF. In DNA form, the CDR3 reads TGTGCCAGCAGCTTAGGAGGACAGTCCTACAATGAGCAGTTCTTC. Drawing the rest from reference TRBV7-2 and TRBJ2-1, the complete variable domain is GAGVSQSPSNKVTEKGKDVELRCDPISGHTALYWYRQSLGQGLEFLIYFQGNSAPDKSGLPSDRFSAERTGGSVSTLTIQRTQQEDSAVYLCASSLGGQSYNEQFFGPGTRLTVL.

The chain recombines TRBV27 with TRBJ1-6, with unresolved D. Trimming cost V 2 bases and J 5 bases, with 7 bases left between them. The CDR3 has 14 residues. Germline CDR1 and CDR2: MNHEY and SMNVEV (reference sequence). The CDR3 DNA reads TGTGCCAGCAGTTTAAGACTAAATAATTCACCCCTCCACTTT. It yields the protein CASSLRLNNSPLHF.

This clone has just one count. The chain links TRBV5-1 to TRBJ2-1, with 8 positions matching TRBD1. Looked up from germline, CDR1 is SGHRS and CDR2 is YFSETQ. J lost 7 bases, V lost 1 base, and 16 bases had no gene match. This CDR3 region has 18 residues. Written as DNA, the CDR3 is TGCGCCAGCAGCTTGAGTAGTAGGTCCGAGACAGGGGTGAATGAGCAGTTCTTC. Translation: CASSLSSRSETGVNEQFF.

The chain combines TRBV27 with TRBJ1-6; the D is unclear. Trimming took 2 bases from V and 9 from J, leaving 14 bases between them. The CDR3 has 15 amino acids. Per the germline V gene, CDR1 is MNHEY and CDR2 is SMNVEV (reference sequence). CDR3 sequence: CASSLVSVGTSPLHF. CDR3 bases: TGTGCCAGCAGTTTAGTATCGGTCGGAACTTCACCCCTCCACTTT.